This T cell receptor beta chain was retrieved from a study of human versus mouse CDR3 diversity and MHC coevolution. The overall study: immunoSEQ was reported to reach one in 200,000 T cells sensitivity. Each sample yielded about 0.6 x 10^7 to 1.6 x 10^7 valid reads.

TCRdb's copy holds only in-frame clones and misses some; the assay was immunoSEQ multiplex PCR. The table shows roughly 86,000 clones, with over 85% occurring only once. Germline V gene data show CDR1 as SGDLS and CDR2 as YYNGEE. J lost 6 bases, V lost 0 bases, and 4 bases had no gene match. The CDR3 totals 15 residues. Naive CD4 T cells, CD45RO-negative and CD62L-positive, were flow-sorted from PBMCs. This chain links TRBV9 with TRBJ1-2; TRBD1 matches at 11 bases. Sequencing input: naive CD4+ T cells from blood. The subset was: CD45RO-negative CD62L-positive naive CD4 T cells. This receptor was identified in a person aged 25-75 years in good health. The CDR3: CASSVGTDRGHGYTF. For the CDR3, the DNA is TGTGCCAGCAGCGTAGGGACGGACAGGGGGCATGGCTACACCTTC.